This T cell receptor beta chain was retrieved from a study of blood T cell repertoires in COVID-19. The table lists this clone with a few counts. Germline CDR1 reads LNHDA; CDR2 reads SQIVND (reference sequence). V was cut by 5 bases and J by 7 bases, with 18 bases left in between. This CDR3 has 14 residues. Profiled with immunoSEQ multiplex PCR; TCRdb holds only in-frame clones, not every one. The data show 40,000 to 45,000 clones, 55% to 75% seen once. Sequencing input: peripheral blood. This receptor was identified in a man aged 80 or over with acute or convalescent COVID-19. The chain has TRBV19 and TRBJ2-7, with a possible D match to TRBD2 (5 bases). The CDR3 sequence: CASSLMDSVREQYF. The CDR3 DNA follows: TGTGCCAGTAGTCTAATGGACTCCGTGCGGGAGCAGTACTTC.